The 3 T cell receptor beta chains below were found in one sample sequenced in a study of response to subunit inactivated influenza vaccine (dated by TCRdb to the late 2010s). The library was built by means of RT-PCR. TCRdb shows the sequencer as Illumina HiSeq 2500. TCRdb trimmed the raw reads at Q25, called clones with MiXCR and kept productive beta chains. Entries are consolidated by CDR3 protein sequence, retaining the most common genes and DNA. The sample table contains 500,000 or so distinct CDR3 sequences; only one count was recorded for 16% of them. Approximately 3% of the sample is in the top ten clones. This specimen was CD4+ T cells sorted from PBMCs, taken about 23 months after vaccination. The receptor source for this set is a man aged 50 to 69 who received an inactivated influenza vaccine. Donor details come from another sample of the same person, matched by shared clones.

There are a few counts of this clonotype. The chain recombines TRBV28 with TRBJ2-7, with no clear D. Germline V gene sequence: CDR1 MDHEN, CDR2 SYDVKM. The CDR3 extends over 14 amino acids. V lost 6 bases and J 3 bases, leaving 15 bases between the germline ends. This chain's CDR3 is CASSYSNPRYEQYF. DNA for the CDR3: TGTGCCAGCAGCTACTCTAATCCCCGCTACGAGCAGTACTTC.

This clonotype was recorded a few times. This chain connects TRBV7-2 to TRBJ2-1; the match to TRBD2 covers 8 bases. Germline V CDR1 and CDR2: SGHTA, FQGNSA. Trimming took 0 bases from V and 7 from J; bases not matched to a gene: 8. The CDR3 loop spans 16 amino acids. This CDR3 reads CASSLAPGGGLNEQFF. The CDR3, as DNA: TGTGCCAGCAGCTTAGCCCCCGGCGGGGGGTTGAATGAGCAGTTCTTC.

This clonotype was picked up many times. The chain carries TRBV5-1 and TRBJ2-3; D not certain. V lost 0 bases, J lost 6 bases, and 14 bases lay in between. CDR1 and CDR2 (germline): SGHRS, YFSETQ. This CDR3 spans 15 amino acids. The CDR3 region has the DNA TGCGCCAGCAGCTTGGGTCGTGCTTCCACGGATACGCAGTATTTT. Translating it yields CASSLGRASTDTQYF.